This T cell receptor beta chain was obtained from a study of glioma-infiltrating T cells. This clonotype was seen at least ten times. As yet, its antigen is unknown. Study conclusions and caveats: Only very few CDR3 sequences appeared in both tissue and blood. Non-neoplastic patients had below-expected tissue-blood divergence, while all gliomas exceeded expectation.

The V end was cut by 6 bases, the J end by 2 bases, with 11 bases between. CDR3 length: 14 residues. The germline V gene has CDR1 KGHSH and CDR2 LQKENI. Using RNA template, CDR3s of TCR alpha and beta were amplified with iRepertoire arm-PCR. One-step reverse transcription and amplification started from around 100-400 ng of tissue mRNA or PBMC total RNA. MiXCR, run by TCRdb on the multiplex PCR reads, gives a single entry per CDR3 protein. Among about 130,000 distinct CDR3 sequences listed, roughly 23% were seen once. This rearrangement joins TRBV18 to TRBJ1-5, with TRBD1 as a possible D gene (5 bases). The TCR was taken from a human donor with low-grade glioma or glioblastoma, undergoing nonglioma brain surgery, or in good health (not recorded which). The sequenced sample consisted of glioma tissue, nonneoplastic brain tissue, or PBMCs (not recorded which). The CDR3 protein is CASSRGGGNQPQHF. The CDR3 nucleotides read TGTGCCAGCTCCCGCGGAGGGGGCAATCAGCCCCAGCATTTT.